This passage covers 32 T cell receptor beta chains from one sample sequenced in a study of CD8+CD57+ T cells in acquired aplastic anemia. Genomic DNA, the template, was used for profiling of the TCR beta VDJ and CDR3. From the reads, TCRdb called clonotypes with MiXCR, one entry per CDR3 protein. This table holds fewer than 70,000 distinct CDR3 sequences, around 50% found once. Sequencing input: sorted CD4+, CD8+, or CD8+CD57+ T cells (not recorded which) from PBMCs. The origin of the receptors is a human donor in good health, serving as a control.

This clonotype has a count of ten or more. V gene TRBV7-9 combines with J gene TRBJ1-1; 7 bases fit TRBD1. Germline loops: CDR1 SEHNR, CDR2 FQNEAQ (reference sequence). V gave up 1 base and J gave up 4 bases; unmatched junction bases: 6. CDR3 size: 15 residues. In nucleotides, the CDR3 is TGTGCCAGCAGCTTAGGAGGGGAGGGGGCCACTGAAGCTTTCTTT. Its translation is CASSLGGEGATEAFF.

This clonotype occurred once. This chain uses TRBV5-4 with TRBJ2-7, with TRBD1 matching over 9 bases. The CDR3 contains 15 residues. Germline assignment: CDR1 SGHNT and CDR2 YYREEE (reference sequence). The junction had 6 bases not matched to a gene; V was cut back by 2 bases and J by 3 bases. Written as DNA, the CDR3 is TGTGCCAGCAGCTTAGTAGGGACAGGGAGCTACGAGCAGTACGTC. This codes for CASSLVGTGSYEQYV.

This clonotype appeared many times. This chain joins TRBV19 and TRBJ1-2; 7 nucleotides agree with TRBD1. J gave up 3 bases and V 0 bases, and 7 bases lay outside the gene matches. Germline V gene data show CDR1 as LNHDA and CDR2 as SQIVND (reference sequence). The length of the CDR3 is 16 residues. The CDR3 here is CASSIDHRGIHYGYTF. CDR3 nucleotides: TGTGCCAGTAGTATAGATCACAGGGGCATCCACTATGGCTACACCTTC.

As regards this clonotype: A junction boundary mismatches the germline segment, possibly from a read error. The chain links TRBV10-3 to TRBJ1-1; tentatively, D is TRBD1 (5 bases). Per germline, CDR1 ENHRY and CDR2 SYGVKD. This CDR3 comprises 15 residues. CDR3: CAVSESGRMNTEAFF. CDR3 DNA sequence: TGTGCCGTCAGTGAGTCAGGGCGGATGAACACTGAAGCTTTCTTT.

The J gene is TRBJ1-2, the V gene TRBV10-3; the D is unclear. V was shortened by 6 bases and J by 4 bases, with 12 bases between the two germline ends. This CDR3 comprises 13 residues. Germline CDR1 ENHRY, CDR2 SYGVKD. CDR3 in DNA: TGTGCCATCAGGGGCGACGGTCTCTATGGCTACACCTTC. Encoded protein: CAIRGDGLYGYTF.

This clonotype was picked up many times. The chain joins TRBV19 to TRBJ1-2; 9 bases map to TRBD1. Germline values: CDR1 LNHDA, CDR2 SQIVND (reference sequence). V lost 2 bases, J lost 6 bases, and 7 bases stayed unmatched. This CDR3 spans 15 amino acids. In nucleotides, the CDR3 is TGTGCCAGTAGTATATTCGGGACAGGGATGGATGGCTACACCTTC. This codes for CASSIFGTGMDGYTF.

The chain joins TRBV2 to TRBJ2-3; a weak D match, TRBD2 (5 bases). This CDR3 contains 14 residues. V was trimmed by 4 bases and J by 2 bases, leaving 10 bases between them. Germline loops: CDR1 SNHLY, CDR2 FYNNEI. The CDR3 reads CASSGVSDTDTQYF. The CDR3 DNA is TGTGCCAGCAGTGGGGTTAGCGACACAGATACGCAGTATTTT.

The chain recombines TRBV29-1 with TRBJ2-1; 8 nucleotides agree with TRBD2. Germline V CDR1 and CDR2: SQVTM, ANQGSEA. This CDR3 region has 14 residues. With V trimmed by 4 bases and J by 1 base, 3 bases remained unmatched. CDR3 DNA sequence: TGCAGCGTTGTTGGCGGGAGGTCCTACAATGAGCAGTTCTTC. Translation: CSVVGGRSYNEQFF.

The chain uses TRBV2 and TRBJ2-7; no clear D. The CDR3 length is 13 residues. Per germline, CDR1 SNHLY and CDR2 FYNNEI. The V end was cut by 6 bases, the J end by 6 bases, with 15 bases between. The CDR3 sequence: CASSPVLGSEQYV. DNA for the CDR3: TGTGCCAGCAGCCCGGTTTTGGGCTCCGAGCAGTACGTC.

For the CDR3, the DNA is TGTGCCAGCAGTAAGGGAAGGGACAGCACTAACTATGGCTACACCTTC. Encoded protein: CASSKGRDSTNYGYTF. The gene calls are TRBV7-3 and TRBJ1-2; 7 bases align to TRBD1. This CDR3 has 16 residues. CDR1 is SGHTA and CDR2 is FQGTGA in the germline V gene. J lost 0 bases, V lost 6 bases, and 10 bases had no gene match. The full variable domain, in which reference TRBV7-3 and TRBJ1-2 provide the parts outside the CDR3, is GAGVSQTPSNKVTEKGKYVELRCDPISGHTALYWYRQSLGQGPEFLIYFQGTGAADDSGLPNDRFFAVRPEGSVSTLKIQRTERGDSAVYLCASSKGRDSTNYGYTFGSGTRLTVV.

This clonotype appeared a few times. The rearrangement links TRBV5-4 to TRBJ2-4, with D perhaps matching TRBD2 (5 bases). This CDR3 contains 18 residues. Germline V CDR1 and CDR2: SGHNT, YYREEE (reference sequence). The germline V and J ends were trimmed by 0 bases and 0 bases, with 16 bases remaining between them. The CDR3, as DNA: TGTGCCAGCAGCTTGGCGCGAGGGTCAGAGATAGCCAAAAACATTCAGTACTTC. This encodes CASSLARGSEIAKNIQYF.

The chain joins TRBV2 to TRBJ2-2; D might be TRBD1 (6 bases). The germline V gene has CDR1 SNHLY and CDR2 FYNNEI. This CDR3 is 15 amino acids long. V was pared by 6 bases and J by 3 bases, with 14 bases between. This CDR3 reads CASSLNRADTGELFF. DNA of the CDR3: TGTGCCAGCAGCCTTAACAGGGCTGACACCGGGGAGCTGTTTTTT.

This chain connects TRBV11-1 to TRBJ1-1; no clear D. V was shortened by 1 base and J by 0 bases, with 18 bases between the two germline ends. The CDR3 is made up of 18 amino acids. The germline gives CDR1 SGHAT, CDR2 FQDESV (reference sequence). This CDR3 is CASSLGSGTGDVNTEAFF. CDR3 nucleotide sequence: TGTGCCAGCAGCTTAGGTTCTGGCACCGGAGATGTGAACACTGAAGCTTTCTTT. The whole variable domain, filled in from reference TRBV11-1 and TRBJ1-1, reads EAEVAQSPRYKITEKSQAVAFWCDPISGHATLYWYRQILGQGPELLVQFQDESVVDDSQLPKDRFSAERLKGVDSTLKIQPAELGDSAMYLCASSLGSGTGDVNTEAFFGQGTRLTVV.

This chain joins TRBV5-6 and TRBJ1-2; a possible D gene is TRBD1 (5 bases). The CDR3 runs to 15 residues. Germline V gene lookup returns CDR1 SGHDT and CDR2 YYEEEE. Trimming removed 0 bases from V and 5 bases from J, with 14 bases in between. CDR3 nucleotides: TGTGCCAGCAGCTTGGTTGGGGGAACAGTTTATGGCTACACCTTC. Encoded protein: CASSLVGGTVYGYTF.

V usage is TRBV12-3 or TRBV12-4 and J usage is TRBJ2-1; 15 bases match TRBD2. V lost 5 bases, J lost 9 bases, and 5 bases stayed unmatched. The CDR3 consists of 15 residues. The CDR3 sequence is CASSPGTSGRSEQFF. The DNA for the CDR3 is TGTGCCAGCAGTCCAGGGACTAGCGGGAGGTCTGAGCAGTTCTTC.

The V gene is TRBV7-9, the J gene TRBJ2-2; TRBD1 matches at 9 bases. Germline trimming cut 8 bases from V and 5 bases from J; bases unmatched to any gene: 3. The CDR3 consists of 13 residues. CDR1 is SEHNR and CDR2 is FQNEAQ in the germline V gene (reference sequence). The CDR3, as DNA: TGTGCCAGCGTACAGGGGGCGACCGGGGAGCTGTTTTTT. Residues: CASVQGATGELFF.

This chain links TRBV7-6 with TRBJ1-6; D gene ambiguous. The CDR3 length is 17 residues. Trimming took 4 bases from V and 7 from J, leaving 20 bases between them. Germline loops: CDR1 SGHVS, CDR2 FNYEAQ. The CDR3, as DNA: TGTGCCAGCAGCTCCGCGCGGTCTGGGGTGCAAAATTCACCCCTCCACTTT. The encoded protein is CASSSARSGVQNSPLHF.

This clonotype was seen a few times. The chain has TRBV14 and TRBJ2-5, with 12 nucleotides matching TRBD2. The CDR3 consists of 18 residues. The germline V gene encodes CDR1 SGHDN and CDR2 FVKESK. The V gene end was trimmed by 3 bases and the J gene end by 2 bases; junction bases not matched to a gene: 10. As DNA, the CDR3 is TGTGCCAGCAGCCAGGGACTAGCGGGCCTACATACTCAAGAGACCCAGTACTTC. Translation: CASSQGLAGLHTQETQYF. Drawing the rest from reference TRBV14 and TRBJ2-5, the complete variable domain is EAGVTQFPSHSVIEKGQTVTLRCDPISGHDNLYWYRRVMGKEIKFLLHFVKESKQDESGMPNNRFLAERTGGTYSTLKVQPAELEDSGVYFCASSQGLAGLHTQETQYFGPGTRLLVL.

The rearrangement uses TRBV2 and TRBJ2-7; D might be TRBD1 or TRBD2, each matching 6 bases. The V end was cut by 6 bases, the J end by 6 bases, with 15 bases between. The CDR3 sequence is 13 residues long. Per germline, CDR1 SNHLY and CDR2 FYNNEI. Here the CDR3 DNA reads TGTGCCAGCAGGGGGGGCAGATTAACCGAGCAGTACGTC. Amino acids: CASRGGRLTEQYV.

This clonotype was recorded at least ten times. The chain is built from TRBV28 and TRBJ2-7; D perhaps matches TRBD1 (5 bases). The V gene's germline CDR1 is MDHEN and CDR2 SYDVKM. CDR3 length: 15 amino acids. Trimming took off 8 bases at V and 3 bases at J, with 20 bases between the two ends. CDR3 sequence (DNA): TGTGCCAGCGGACAAAGTTGGGGAAGAAACTACGAGCAGTACTTC. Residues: CASGQSWGRNYEQYF.

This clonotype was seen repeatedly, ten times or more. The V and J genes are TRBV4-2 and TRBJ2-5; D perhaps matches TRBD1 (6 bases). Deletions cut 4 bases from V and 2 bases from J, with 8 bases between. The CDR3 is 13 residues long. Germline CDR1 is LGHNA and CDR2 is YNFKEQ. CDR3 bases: TGTGCCAGCAGCCCCGGACAGCAAGAGACCCAGTACTTC. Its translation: CASSPGQQETQYF.

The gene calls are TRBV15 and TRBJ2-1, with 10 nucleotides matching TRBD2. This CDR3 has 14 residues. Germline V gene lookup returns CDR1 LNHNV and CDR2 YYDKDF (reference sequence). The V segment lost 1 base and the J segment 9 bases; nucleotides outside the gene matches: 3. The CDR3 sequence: CATSRASSGGEQFF. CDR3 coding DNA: TGTGCCACCAGCAGAGCATCTAGCGGGGGTGAGCAGTTCTTC.

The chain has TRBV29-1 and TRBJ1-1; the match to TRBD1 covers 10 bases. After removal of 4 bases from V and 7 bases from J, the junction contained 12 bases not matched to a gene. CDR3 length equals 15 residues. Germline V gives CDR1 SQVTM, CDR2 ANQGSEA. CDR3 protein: CSVVPPWTGGGEAFF. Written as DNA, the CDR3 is TGCAGCGTTGTACCTCCGTGGACAGGGGGTGGTGAAGCTTTCTTT.

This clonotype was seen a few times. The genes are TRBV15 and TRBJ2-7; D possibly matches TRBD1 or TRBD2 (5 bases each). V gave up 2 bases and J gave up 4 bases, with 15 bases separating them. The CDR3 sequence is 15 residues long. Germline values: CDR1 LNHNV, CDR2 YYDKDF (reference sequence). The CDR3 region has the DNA TGTGCCACCAGCAGAACCCTTGGGGACGGGTACGAGCAGTACTTC. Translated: CATSRTLGDGYEQYF.

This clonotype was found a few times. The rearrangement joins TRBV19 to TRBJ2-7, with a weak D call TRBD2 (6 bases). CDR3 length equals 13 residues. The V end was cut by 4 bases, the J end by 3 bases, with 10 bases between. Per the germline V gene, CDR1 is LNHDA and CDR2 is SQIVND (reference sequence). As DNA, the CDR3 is TGTGCCAGTAGTACGGCCGGGAGCTACGAGCAGTACTTC. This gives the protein CASSTAGSYEQYF.

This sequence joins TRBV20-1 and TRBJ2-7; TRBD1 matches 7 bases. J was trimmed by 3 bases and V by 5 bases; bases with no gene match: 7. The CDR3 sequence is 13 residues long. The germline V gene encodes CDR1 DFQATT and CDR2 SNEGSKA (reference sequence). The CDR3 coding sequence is TGCAGTGCTCAAGACCGACAGGGCTACGAGCAGTACTTC. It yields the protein CSAQDRQGYEQYF.

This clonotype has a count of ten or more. The CDR3 reads CASSPAQGGNYGYTF. In DNA, the CDR3 is TGTGCCAGCAGTCCCGCCCAGGGGGGAAACTATGGCTACACCTTC. V and J are TRBV6-1 and TRBJ1-2; TRBD1 matches 7 bases. J gave up 2 bases and V 5 bases, and 8 bases lay outside the gene matches. Looked up from germline, CDR1 is MNHNS and CDR2 is SASEGT. This CDR3 region has 15 residues.

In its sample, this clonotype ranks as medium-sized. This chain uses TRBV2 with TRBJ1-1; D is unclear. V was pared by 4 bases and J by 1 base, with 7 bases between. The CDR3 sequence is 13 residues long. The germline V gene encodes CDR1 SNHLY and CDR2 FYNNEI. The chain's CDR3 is CASSGPGNTEAFF. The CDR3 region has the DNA TGTGCCAGCAGTGGCCCAGGGAACACTGAAGCTTTCTTT.

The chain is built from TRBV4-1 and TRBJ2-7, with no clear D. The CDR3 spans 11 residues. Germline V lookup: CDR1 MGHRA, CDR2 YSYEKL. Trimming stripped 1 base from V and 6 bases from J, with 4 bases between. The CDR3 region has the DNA TGCGCCAGCAGCCAAGTAAGCGAGCAGTACTTC. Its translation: CASSQVSEQYF.

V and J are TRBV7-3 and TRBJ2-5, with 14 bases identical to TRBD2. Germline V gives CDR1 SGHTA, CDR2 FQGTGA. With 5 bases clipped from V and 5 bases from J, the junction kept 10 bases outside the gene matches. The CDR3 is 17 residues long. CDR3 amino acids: CASSPLGLAGAEETQYF. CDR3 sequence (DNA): TGTGCCAGCAGCCCTTTGGGACTAGCGGGGGCGGAGGAGACCCAGTACTTC.

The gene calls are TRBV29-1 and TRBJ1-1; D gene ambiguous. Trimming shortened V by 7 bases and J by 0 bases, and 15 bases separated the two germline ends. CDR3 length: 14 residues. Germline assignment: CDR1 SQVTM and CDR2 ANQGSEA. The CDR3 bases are TGCAGCGCAGGCCATCGCACCATGAACACTGAAGCTTTCTTT. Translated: CSAGHRTMNTEAFF.

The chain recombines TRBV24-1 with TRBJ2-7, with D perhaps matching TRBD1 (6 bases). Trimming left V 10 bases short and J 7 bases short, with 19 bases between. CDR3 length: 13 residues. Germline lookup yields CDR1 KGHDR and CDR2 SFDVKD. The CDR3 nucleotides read TGTGCCACTTCAGCCCTGGGGGCGACTGAGCAGTACTTC. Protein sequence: CATSALGATEQYF.